The 24 T cell receptor beta chains below come from one sample, sequenced in a study of T cells after yellow fever vaccination. TCRdb reprocessed the 5' RACE reads with MiXCR, giving one entry per CDR3 protein. The table shows about 140,000 distinct CDR3 sequences, with 7.7% occurring only once. The sequencing here drew on CD4+ T cells sorted from PBMCs, taken 5 days after the yellow fever booster vaccination. The receptors here all came from a man aged 30-40 years who received the YFV17D yellow fever vaccine.

The sample holds many counts of this clonotype. The chain is built from TRBV11-2 and TRBJ2-7; 14 bases map to TRBD2. CDR3 length: 15 residues. Germline CDR1 reads SGHAT; CDR2 reads FQNNGV. J gave up 8 bases and V 3 bases, and 6 bases lay outside the gene matches. CDR3 bases: TGTGCCAGCAGCTTGGGGACTAGCGGGAGTATGAAGCAGTACTTC. It specifies CASSLGTSGSMKQYF.

Many counts were recorded for this clonotype. V gene TRBV6-1 combines with J gene TRBJ2-1; weak D call: TRBD2 (5 bases). Germline V gene data show CDR1 as MNHNS and CDR2 as SASEGT. Trimming took off 5 bases at V and 6 bases at J, with 14 bases between the two ends. The CDR3 length is 14 residues. CDR3: CASSRSLESNEQFF. The CDR3 DNA reads TGTGCCAGCAGTAGATCACTAGAATCCAATGAGCAGTTCTTC.

This clonotype came up a few times. The genes are TRBV28 and TRBJ2-1; 9 nucleotides agree with TRBD2. From germline, CDR1 is MDHEN and CDR2 SYDVKM. Trimming removed 6 bases from V and 6 bases from J; junction bases left unmatched: 9. CDR3 length: 15 amino acids. The CDR3 region is CASRPLAGAVNEQFF. In DNA, the CDR3 is TGTGCCAGCAGACCCTTAGCGGGGGCCGTCAATGAGCAGTTCTTC.

The chain employs TRBV12-3 or TRBV12-4 and TRBJ2-1, with TRBD1 as a possible D gene (6 bases). Deletions cut 6 bases from V and 0 bases from J, with 12 bases between. The CDR3 is 15 residues long. The CDR3 nucleotides are TGTGCCAGCAGCCGCGAGGACAGCTCCTACAATGAGCAGTTCTTC. Residues: CASSREDSSYNEQFF.

This clonotype has a count of ten or more. The chain has TRBV7-2 and TRBJ2-1, with 11 bases identical to TRBD1. CDR1 SGHTA and CDR2 FQGNSA come from the germline V gene. V was clipped by 6 bases and J by 10 bases; unmatched bases: 11. The CDR3 is made up of 15 amino acids. The CDR3 loop is CASSQGQGAFREQFF. CDR3 DNA: TGTGCCAGCAGTCAAGGACAGGGGGCATTTCGCGAGCAGTTCTTC.

This clonotype was counted ten times or more. The chain has TRBV20-1 and TRBJ2-7; the match to TRBD2 covers 14 bases. Germline V lookup: CDR1 DFQATT, CDR2 SNEGSKA (reference sequence). Trimming took 4 bases from V and 4 from J; bases not matched to a gene: 9. The CDR3 extends over 16 amino acids. CDR3 in amino acids: CSAMRTSGRTPYEQYF. CDR3 sequence (DNA): TGCAGTGCTATGAGGACTAGCGGGAGGACCCCGTACGAGCAGTACTTC.

There are many counts of this clonotype. The chain uses TRBV7-9 and TRBJ1-5; 8 nucleotides match TRBD1. V lost 5 bases and J lost 0; bases outside the gene matches: 3. The germline V gene has CDR1 SEHNR and CDR2 FQNEAQ (reference sequence). The CDR3 has 15 amino acids. In DNA, the CDR3 is TGTGCCAGCAGCCTTGGGACAGGTAGCAATCAGCCCCAGCATTTT. This translates into CASSLGTGSNQPQHF.

This clonotype was observed at least ten times. The chain uses TRBV29-1 and TRBJ2-7; 8 nucleotides line up with TRBD2. The CDR3 contains 12 residues. Germline loops: CDR1 SQVTM, CDR2 ANQGSEA. J gave up 3 bases and V 6 bases, and 4 bases lay outside the gene matches. DNA for the CDR3: TGCAGCGTCAAAGCGGGGGTCTACGAGCAGTACTTC. Protein: CSVKAGVYEQYF.

For this clonotype: The germline gene is not matched at one end of the junction; a read error may be the cause. The chain is built from TRBV20-1 and TRBJ2-2, with 13 nucleotides matching TRBD2. The CDR3 extends over 17 amino acids. The germline CDR1 and CDR2 sequences are DFQATT and SNEGSKA (reference sequence). The CDR3 DNA reads as TGCTGTGCTAGAGATCGACTAGCGGGAGGAAATACCGGGGAGCTGTTTTTT. Encoded protein: CCARDRLAGGNTGELFF.

V gene TRBV9 combines with J gene TRBJ2-7; no clear D. V was trimmed by 0 bases and J by 6 bases, leaving 10 bases between them. CDR1 is SGDLS, CDR2 YYNGEE, per germline. This CDR3 has 13 residues. The CDR3, as DNA: TGTGCCAGCAGCGTAGGAGCGACGCGCGAGCAGTACTTC. It specifies CASSVGATREQYF. Drawing the rest from reference TRBV9 and TRBJ2-7, the complete variable domain is DSGVTQTPKHLITATGQRVTLRCSPRSGDLSVYWYQQSLDQGLQFLIQYYNGEERAKGNILERFSAQQFPDLHSELNLSSLELGDSALYFCASSVGATREQYFGPGTRLTVT.

This clonotype was seen at least ten times. This sequence joins TRBV28 and TRBJ1-4; 9 bases agree with TRBD1. This CDR3 spans 14 amino acids. Germline loops: CDR1 MDHEN, CDR2 SYDVKM. The V gene end was trimmed by 6 bases and the J gene end by 6 bases; junction bases not matched to a gene: 5. This CDR3 reads CASRGTGYDEKLFF. The CDR3 coding sequence is TGTGCCAGCAGAGGGACAGGGTACGATGAAAAACTGTTTTTT.

This clonotype appeared a few times. The V call is TRBV2, the J call TRBJ2-1, with D perhaps matching TRBD1 or TRBD2 (5 bases each). The CDR3 loop spans 13 amino acids. Trimming took 8 bases from V and 8 from J, leaving 16 bases between them. Germline assignment: CDR1 SNHLY and CDR2 FYNNEI. The CDR3 DNA is TGTGCCAGCCGGGACGGTGTTTGGGATGAGCAGTTCTTC. Translating gives CASRDGVWDEQFF.

Ten or more counts support this clonotype. A junction end diverges from the germline sequence, so it may reflect a read error. The chain is built from TRBV5-1 and TRBJ2-1; 7 positions agree with TRBD1. From germline, CDR1 is SGHRS and CDR2 YFSETQ. This CDR3 has 14 residues. The CDR3 region is CASSGEQLTGLLLF. In DNA form, the CDR3 reads TGCGCCAGCAGCGGAGAGCAACTGACAGGGCTTCTTCTCTTC.

This clonotype showed up many times. The chain has TRBV6-1 and TRBJ1-2; D gene unclear. The germline gives CDR1 MNHNS, CDR2 SASEGT. Trimming took off 5 bases at V and 7 bases at J, with 17 bases between the two ends. The CDR3 loop spans 14 amino acids. CDR3 protein: CASSTKTKLTGYTF. The CDR3 DNA reads TGTGCCAGCAGTACAAAGACCAAACTGACTGGCTACACCTTC.

As concerns this clonotype: A much bigger clone sits one base away, suggesting this may be a read error. The chain has TRBV5-1 and TRBJ2-3; D remains unclear. The CDR3 is 15 amino acids. V dropped 4 bases and J dropped 4 bases, with 16 bases sitting between them. Germline assignment: CDR1 SGHRS and CDR2 YFSETQ. In DNA form, the CDR3 reads TGCGCCAGCAGCCTCACCGTGAGTATCCCAGATACGCAGTATTTT. As protein: CASSLTVSIPDTQYF.

The V gene is TRBV5-8, the J gene TRBJ2-7; 10 bases agree with TRBD1. The junction had 13 bases not matched to a gene; V was cut back by 6 bases and J by 7 bases. CDR1 and CDR2 (germline): SGHTS, YDEGEE. The CDR3 length is 15 residues. The CDR3, as DNA: TGTGCCAGCACCGGGTGGGGGACAGGGGTGAGAGAGCAGTACTTC. It is translated as CASTGWGTGVREQYF.

The J gene is TRBJ2-3, the V gene TRBV11-2; 12 nucleotides match TRBD2. The CDR3 consists of 16 residues. Trimming took 3 bases from V and 2 from J; bases not matched to a gene: 3. CDR1 and CDR2 from the germline V gene are SGHAT and FQNNGV. The CDR3 region has the DNA TGTGCCAGCAGCTTTGGACTAGCGGGGAACACAGATACGCAGTATTTT. It specifies CASSFGLAGNTDTQYF.

This clonotype was seen ten or more times. The chain carries TRBV30 and TRBJ2-1; TRBD2 matches at 12 bases. The CDR3 covers 15 residues. The V segment lost 6 bases and the J segment 2 bases; nucleotides outside the gene matches: 5. The V gene's germline CDR1 is GTSNPN and CDR2 SVGIG (reference sequence). The CDR3 region is CACTGLAGTYNEQFF. In nucleotides, the CDR3 is TGTGCCTGTACCGGACTAGCGGGGACCTACAATGAGCAGTTCTTC.

This clonotype was counted many times. The V call is TRBV19, the J call TRBJ2-1, with 8 bases fitting TRBD2. CDR3 length: 15 residues. The ends lost 10 bases at V and 2 bases at J; junction bases unmatched: 10. The V gene's germline CDR1 is LNHDA and CDR2 SQIVND (reference sequence). The CDR3: CANTPREGPYNEQFF. The CDR3 DNA reads as TGTGCCAATACACCCCGGGAGGGACCCTACAATGAGCAGTTCTTC.

There are a few counts of this clonotype. CDR3 protein: CASSPQTSPDNEQFF. Written as DNA, the CDR3 is TGTGCCAGCAGCCCACAGACTAGCCCCGACAATGAGCAGTTCTTC. The chain employs TRBV7-2 and TRBJ2-1; 7 bases map to TRBD2. The CDR3 sequence is 15 residues long. Germline V lookup: CDR1 SGHTA, CDR2 FQGNSA. Losses at the gene ends were 5 bases for V and 5 bases for J; bases not matched to a gene: 9. Variable domain in full (rest from reference TRBV7-2 and TRBJ2-1): GAGVSQSPSNKVTEKGKDVELRCDPISGHTALYWYRQSLGQGLEFLIYFQGNSAPDKSGLPSDRFSAERTGGSVSTLTIQRTQQEDSAVYLCASSPQTSPDNEQFFGPGTRLTVL.

The chain combines TRBV19 with TRBJ1-1; D is ambiguous. The CDR3 runs to 14 residues. Germline V lookup: CDR1 LNHDA, CDR2 SQIVND (reference sequence). Trimming stripped 4 bases from V and 2 bases from J, with 11 bases between. This CDR3 reads CASSTLAQNTEAFF. CDR3 sequence (DNA): TGTGCCAGTAGTACCCTCGCACAAAACACTGAAGCTTTCTTT. Filled out from reference TRBV19 and TRBJ1-1, the complete variable domain reads DGGITQSPKYLFRKEGQNVTLSCEQNLNHDAMYWYRQDPGQGLRLIYYSQIVNDFQKGDIAEGYSVSREKKESFPLTVTSAQKNPTAFYLCASSTLAQNTEAFFGQGTRLTVV.

This clonotype was observed at least ten times. This chain uses TRBV28 with TRBJ2-2; D is unclear. Germline V gene sequence: CDR1 MDHEN, CDR2 SYDVKM. Trimming removed 6 bases at V and 4 bases at J, with 6 bases between. This CDR3 comprises 12 residues. The CDR3 loop reads CASRLSTGELFF. The CDR3 bases are TGTGCCAGCAGACTGTCCACCGGGGAGCTGTTTTTT.

There are many counts of this clonotype. The V call is TRBV6-5, the J call TRBJ2-1, with D perhaps matching TRBD1 (5 bases). The germline V and J ends were trimmed by 4 bases and 9 bases, with 13 bases remaining between them. In germline, CDR1 is MNHEY, CDR2 SVGAGI. This CDR3 has 13 amino acids. The CDR3 region has the DNA TGTGCCAGCAGTTCTCAGCAGGGCGGTGAGCAGTTCTTC. Protein: CASSSQQGGEQFF.

In this sample, this clonotype turned up a few times. This chain connects TRBV5-1 to TRBJ2-1, with 9 bases identical to TRBD2. J gave up 5 bases and V 0 bases, and 3 bases lay outside the gene matches. The CDR3 sequence is 15 residues long. The germline V gene encodes CDR1 SGHRS and CDR2 YFSETQ. As DNA, the CDR3 is TGCGCCAGCAGCTTGGAATTAGCGGGAGACAATGAGCAGTTCTTC. Encoded protein: CASSLELAGDNEQFF.